In its sample, the clone carrying this TCR beta chain was seen a few times. The sample belongs to a study of blood T cell repertoires in COVID-19. Produced via immunoSEQ multiplex PCR; TCRdb's table is partial and in-frame only. The table includes approximately 260,000 clones, 82% detected once. The CDR3 sequence is 14 residues long. CDR1 is SEHNR, CDR2 FQNEAQ, per germline (reference sequence). The germline V and J ends were trimmed by 1 base and 4 bases, with 9 bases remaining between them. The chain couples TRBV7-9 to TRBJ2-3; no clear D. The source material was peripheral blood. The sequence derives from an elderly woman with active or convalescent COVID-19. This chain's CDR3 is CASSLELFADTQYF. The DNA of the CDR3 is TGTGCCAGCAGCTTAGAACTTTTTGCAGATACGCAGTATTTT. Drawing the rest from reference TRBV7-9 and TRBJ2-3, the complete variable domain is DTGVSQNPRHKITKRGQNVTFRCDPISEHNRLYWYRQTLGQGPEFLTYFQNEAQLEKSRLLSDRFSAERPKGSFSTLEIQRTEQGDSAMYLCASSLELFADTQYFGPGTRLTVL.